Below, 25 T cell receptor beta chains from the same sample are listed, as sequenced in a study of TIL therapy for anti-PD-1-resistant metastatic lung cancer. This was the immunoSEQ v3 assay. The repertoire was sequenced with immunoSEQ multiplex PCR; TCRdb's copy has only in-frame clones and lacks some. The sample lists 20,000 to 25,000 clones, around 76% occurring once. Time point described: pre-treatment sample, taken before nivolumab and TIL therapy. Specimen: blood, collected at baseline. The receptor set was obtained from a person aged 25 to 80 with non-small cell lung cancer.

For the CDR3, the DNA is TGTGCCAGTAAGCGGAGACCGAGACAGGGGTATACTGAAGCTTTCTTT. It specifies CASKRRPRQGYTEAFF. The V and J genes are TRBV19 and TRBJ1-1; 8 bases fit TRBD1. Losses at the gene ends were 7 bases for V and 5 bases for J; bases not matched to a gene: 15. Germline CDR1 is LNHDA and CDR2 is SQIVND (reference sequence). The CDR3 totals 16 residues.

V usage is TRBV5-1 and J usage is TRBJ2-1; D gene uncertain. V was shortened by 4 bases and J by 7 bases, with 18 bases between the two germline ends. The CDR3 has 15 amino acids. Germline lookup yields CDR1 SGHRS and CDR2 YFSETQ. CDR3 coding DNA: TGCGCCAGCAGCCAATCCCAGACGGTCTGGAATGAGCAGTTCTTC. Translating it yields CASSQSQTVWNEQFF.

In DNA, the CDR3 is TGTGCCAGCAGTTTAGGTGGGGACATCTATGGCTACACCTTC. It encodes CASSLGGDIYGYTF. The chain links TRBV28 to TRBJ1-2, with TRBD1 as a possible D gene (6 bases). Germline loops: CDR1 MDHEN, CDR2 SYDVKM. Trimming took off 2 bases at V and 4 bases at J, with 11 bases between the two ends. The CDR3 is 14 residues long.

This chain uses TRBV9 with TRBJ2-5; 11 bases fit TRBD1. The V segment lost 0 bases and the J segment 5 bases; nucleotides outside the gene matches: 6. Germline values: CDR1 SGDLS, CDR2 YYNGEE. The CDR3 is 16 residues long. The CDR3 region is CASSVARDRGGETQYF. CDR3 DNA: TGTGCCAGCAGCGTAGCTAGGGACAGGGGGGGTGAGACCCAGTACTTC.

The rearrangement uses TRBV25-1 and TRBJ2-7; D unclear. Germline CDR1 is MGHDK and CDR2 is SYGVNS. Trimming removed 4 bases from V and 5 bases from J, with 9 bases in between. The CDR3 runs 12 residues. The chain's CDR3 is CASSAGPHEQYF. The CDR3 bases are TGTGCCAGCAGTGCTGGTCCCCACGAGCAGTACTTC.

The rearrangement links TRBV19 to TRBJ1-4; TRBD1 matches at 11 bases. The length of the CDR3 is 15 residues. V lost 9 bases to trimming and J lost 7 bases; unmatched junction nucleotides: 10. Germline CDR1 and CDR2: LNHDA and SQIVND (reference sequence). CDR3 in amino acids: CASNILDRGPEKLFF. As DNA, the CDR3 is TGTGCCAGCAACATTTTGGACAGGGGGCCTGAAAAACTGTTTTTT.

The J gene is TRBJ2-5, the V gene TRBV7-9; D may be TRBD1 (6 bases). Germline loops: CDR1 SEHNR, CDR2 FQNEAQ (reference sequence). CDR3 size: 15 residues. Trimming left V 5 bases short and J 4 bases short, with 17 bases between. The CDR3 reads CASSRSTGRGETQYF. DNA of the CDR3: TGTGCCAGCAGCCGCTCGACAGGCCGGGGAGAGACCCAGTACTTC.

The genes are TRBV29-1 and TRBJ1-5; 9 bases are a match to TRBD1. The CDR3 consists of 13 residues. J gave up 4 bases and V 5 bases, and 3 bases lay outside the gene matches. Germline V lookup: CDR1 SQVTM, CDR2 ANQGSEA. CDR3 sequence: CSVRDRDNQPQHF. The CDR3 region has the DNA TGCAGCGTTAGGGACAGGGATAATCAGCCCCAGCATTTT.

The chain carries TRBV9 and TRBJ2-5; a possible D gene is TRBD2 (6 bases). V dropped 0 bases and J dropped 4 bases, with 10 bases sitting between them. This CDR3 has 14 amino acids. CDR1 is SGDLS, CDR2 YYNGEE, per germline. CDR3 loop: CASSVGGTRETQYF. CDR3 bases: TGTGCCAGCAGCGTAGGTGGGACTCGAGAGACCCAGTACTTC.

The CDR3 coding sequence is TGCGCCAGCAGCGGTCGGGTCCCGGAAAAACTGTTTTTT. This gives the protein CASSGRVPEKLFF. The chain employs TRBV4-1 and TRBJ1-4; D not resolved. The V gene's germline CDR1 is MGHRA and CDR2 YSYEKL. Trimming stripped 5 bases from V and 8 bases from J, with 12 bases between. The length of the CDR3 is 13 residues.

This clone has a single count. At one boundary the junction diverges from the germline segment, which might be a read error. This chain uses TRBV20-1 with TRBJ1-5, with D hard to call. CDR1 is DFQATT and CDR2 is SNEGSKA in the germline V gene (reference sequence). This CDR3 contains 11 residues. CDR3 bases: TGCAGTACTAGAAAGGACGGGCCCCAGCATTTT. Encoded protein: CSTRKDGPQHF.

The chain links TRBV27 to TRBJ2-7; D is unresolved. V was clipped by 2 bases and J by 6 bases, with 14 bases between them. CDR1 is MNHEY and CDR2 is SMNVEV in the germline V gene (reference sequence). The CDR3 is 14 amino acids. CDR3 residues: CASSLKVARREQYF. The CDR3 DNA reads TGTGCCAGCAGTTTAAAGGTCGCACGGCGCGAGCAGTACTTC.

V usage is TRBV5-4 and J usage is TRBJ2-1; 7 bases are shared with TRBD2. The germline gives CDR1 SGHNT, CDR2 YYREEE (reference sequence). There are 15 residues in the CDR3. Trimming took 6 bases from V and 4 from J; bases not matched to a gene: 10. The CDR3 DNA sequence: TGTGCCAGCAACTGGGGTCCTAGCGGATACAATGAGCAGTTCTTC. This translates into CASNWGPSGYNEQFF. Together with reference TRBV5-4 and TRBJ2-1, the CDR3 gives the full variable domain: ETGVTQSPTHLIKTRGQQVTLRCSSQSGHNTVSWYQQALGQGPQFIFQYYREEENGRGNFPPRFSGLQFPNYSSELNVNALELDDSALYLCASNWGPSGYNEQFFGPGTRLTVL.

This chain connects TRBV7-2 to TRBJ1-1; 8 bases line up with TRBD1. Germline values: CDR1 SGHTA, CDR2 FQGNSA. V trimming: 6 bases; J trimming: 2 bases; junction bases outside the gene matches: 8. The CDR3 contains 15 residues. This CDR3 reads CASRPPTGVNTEAFF. In DNA form, the CDR3 reads TGTGCCAGCAGGCCCCCGACAGGGGTAAACACTGAAGCTTTCTTT.

V usage is TRBV5-1 and J usage is TRBJ2-5; D uncertain. Gene TRBJ2-7 matches the end of the DNA better, so the J call may be wrong. The CDR3 spans 14 residues. CDR1 is SGHRS and CDR2 is YFSETQ in the germline V gene. CDR3: CASSLAGRFYEQYF. For the CDR3, the DNA is TGCGCCAGCAGCTTGGCTGGGCGTTTCTACGAGCAGTACTTC.

CDR3 protein: CSVDTSGSRNEQFF. Here the CDR3 DNA reads TGCAGCGTTGACACTAGCGGGAGTCGCAATGAGCAGTTCTTC. The J gene is TRBJ2-1, the V gene TRBV29-1, with TRBD2 matching 11 bases. V shed 3 bases and J 6 bases; nucleotides not matched to a gene: 4. Germline V lookup: CDR1 SQVTM, CDR2 ANQGSEA. The length of the CDR3 is 14 residues.

This clone was detected only once. The genes are TRBV21-1 and TRBJ2-3; the table gives TRBD2 as D, unverified against the DNA. TRBV21-1 is assigned pseudogene status. The CDR3 is 18 residues long. The CDR3 bases are TGTGCCAGCAGCAAAGCGGGGAAAACGGGGGGAGGCGCAGATACGCAGTATTTT. Residues: CASSKAGKTGGGADTQYF.

By frequency in the sample, this clone is medium-sized (0.01 to 0.1%). Other DNA sequences from this sample encode an identical CDR3 as well. The genes are TRBV5-1 and TRBJ2-7, with 10 bases lining up with TRBD2. Germline V gene sequence: CDR1 SGHRS, CDR2 YFSETQ. There are 15 residues in the CDR3. The J segment lost 4 bases and the V segment lost 4 bases, leaving 8 bases of the junction unmatched. The CDR3 region has the DNA TGCGCCAGCAGCCTCCAAGCGGGAGGGCCTTACGAGCAGTACTTC. Its translation is CASSLQAGGPYEQYF.

V is TRBV27 and J is TRBJ1-4, with 7 bases identical to TRBD1. Germline values: CDR1 MNHEY, CDR2 SMNVEV (reference sequence). J lost 5 bases, V lost 11 bases, and 14 bases had no gene match. This CDR3 has 15 amino acids. For the CDR3, the DNA is TGTGCCTCGGCCCAGAGGGGGCGGGCGAATGAAAAACTGTTTTTT. It yields the protein CASAQRGRANEKLFF.

V gene TRBV10-3 combines with J gene TRBJ1-2; possibly TRBD1 for D (5 bases). V shed 3 bases and J shed 4 bases, with 6 bases lying between them. Germline CDR1 and CDR2: ENHRY and SYGVKD. The CDR3 runs 12 residues. CDR3 loop: CAISDRVYGYTF. The CDR3 nucleotides read TGTGCCATCAGTGACAGGGTCTATGGCTACACCTTC.

The gene calls are TRBV6-5 and TRBJ1-4, with D maybe TRBD1 (6 bases). Trimming pared 4 bases from V and 4 bases from J, leaving 13 bases between. Germline V CDR1 and CDR2: MNHEY, SVGAGI. This CDR3 spans 15 amino acids. CDR3 region: CASSSSGAGNEKLFF. CDR3 DNA sequence: TGTGCCAGCAGTTCATCAGGGGCGGGTAATGAAAAACTGTTTTTT.

The chain couples TRBV4-1 to TRBJ2-1, with D perhaps TRBD1 (5 bases). The V end lost 0 bases, the J end lost 2 bases, and 14 bases lay between the germline ends. The length of the CDR3 is 17 residues. CDR1 is MGHRA, CDR2 YSYEKL, per germline. The CDR3 spells CASSQDEGARAYNEQFF. CDR3 in DNA: TGCGCCAGCAGCCAAGATGAAGGGGCTCGCGCCTACAATGAGCAGTTCTTC.

V and J are TRBV11-2 and TRBJ2-3; D possibly corresponds to TRBD1 (5 bases). Trimming shortened V by 0 bases and J by 2 bases, and 9 bases separated the two germline ends. This CDR3 contains 15 residues. From germline, CDR1 is SGHAT and CDR2 FQNNGV. The CDR3 coding sequence is TGTGCCAGCAGCTTAGAAGGGGCCTACACAGATACGCAGTATTTT. Translated, it gives CASSLEGAYTDTQYF.

J is TRBJ2-4 and V is TRBV18; possible D gene TRBD1, 5 bases. The CDR3 loop spans 16 amino acids. V lost 6 bases and J lost 0, with 15 bases in between. Germline V gene sequence: CDR1 KGHSH, CDR2 LQKENI. CDR3 sequence reads: CASSRDSTLAKNIQYF. The CDR3, as DNA: TGTGCCAGCTCTCGAGACAGCACCCTAGCCAAAAACATTCAGTACTTC.

There are a few counts of this clone. This chain uses TRBV27 with TRBJ1-2; TRBD1 is a possible D gene (5 bases). The germline V gene has CDR1 MNHEY and CDR2 SMNVEV (reference sequence). Between the trimmed V and J ends, which lost 5 bases and 5 bases, there was a span of 21 bases. CDR3 length: 16 amino acids. CDR3 DNA: TGTGCCAGCAGTACAGGTCTGGGCGGCCCCAGTTATGGCTACACCTTC. This encodes CASSTGLGGPSYGYTF.